Listed here is a single T cell receptor beta chain. Its matching antigen is unknown. TCRdb re-called the RT-PCR reads through MiXCR, storing one row per CDR3 protein. The sample has more than 150,000 distinct CDR3 sequences; around 9% are singletons. This record belongs to a study of response to subunit inactivated influenza vaccine. There are 18 residues in the CDR3. Germline V CDR1 and CDR2: SGHAT, FQDESV (reference sequence). With V trimmed by 1 base and J by 4 bases, 9 bases remained unmatched. Study-wide results and caveats: The authors put forward the suggestion that each seasonal influenza vaccination may bring in only a limited number of new T cells.

The chain combines TRBV11-1 with TRBJ2-1, with 11 nucleotides matching TRBD1. Sequencing used non-naive T cells sorted from PBMCs, obtained on the day of vaccination. This receptor was identified in a man in his fifties who received an inactivated influenza vaccine. The CDR3 sequence is CASSLVALGQGGYNEQFF. The CDR3 DNA sequence: TGTGCCAGCAGCTTAGTCGCCCTGGGACAGGGGGGATACAATGAGCAGTTCTTC.